The present TCR beta chain was sequenced within a study of cytomegalovirus exposure and HLA in healthy donors (dated by TCRdb to about 2017). About the study as a whole: According to a later analysis, the roughly 130 validation repertoires were produced on the same platform as the roughly 720 repertoires of the first cohort. A separate validation cohort of 100 to 150 different subjects was used in addition to the roughly 700-subject first cohort. High-throughput TCR immunosequencing, statistical association of individual TCRs with disease status, and machine learning were combined to predict cytomegalovirus infection status. The aim of the study was to test whether cataloging public T cell receptors could identify signatures of past pathogen exposure. The research as a whole found: The classifier was reported to diagnose cytomegalovirus status with high specificity and sensitivity in both the original cohort and the validation cohort. A few of the identified cytomegalovirus-associated TCR beta chains were confirmed in vitro to be specific for cytomegalovirus antigens. In a later analysis, TCRs clustered in the first cohort were found to also tend to co-occur in the roughly 130 validation repertoires, with approximately 93% of cluster scores above 0. The authors suggested that the approach could potentially be generalized to other disease states and immunological phenotypes. Most TCR sequences were seen in very few donors, while some public TCRs were found in many individuals. The study gave a list of 150 to 200 TCR beta chains associated with cytomegalovirus. The validation cohort had no HLA typing available for a later analysis, so co-occurrence within that cohort was assessed over all 120 or so repertoires.

Libraries were prepared through the immunoSEQ multiplex PCR assay. In the authors' own workflow: A statistical classification framework was developed to diagnose cytomegalovirus status using the catalog of TCR beta chain sequences. The immuneACCESS repertoire file appears here via TCRdb, limited to in-frame rearrangements. These files lack a portion of the clones; in checked studies, under half of the deficit traces to unresolved V genes, and the cause of the others is not known. V and J calls plus clone size are reproduced from that table; the DNA served to infer D and trimming. For this sample there are about 64,000 clones; 90% to 95% appear just once. The ten largest clonotypes hold approximately 5.4% of the sample. This clone is a singleton in its sample. Its antigen target is currently unknown. One base away there is no much larger clone; base qualities are not given. Donors formed part of the validation cohort, which comprised about 130 subjects and was distinct from the first cohort of under 850 subjects.

CDR1 and CDR2 were assigned from the germline V gene as MDHEN and SYDVKM. The junction shows trimming of 3 bases on V and 3 bases on J, and the gene matches do not reach 6 bases of it. The CDR3 numbers 16 residues from cysteine through phenylalanine. Only the CDR3 portion is preserved as DNA: 48 bases, with reading frame beginning at the first base. The rearranged chain carries TRBV28 and TRBJ2-3; TRBD1 agrees with 10 junctional bases. The origin of this receptor is a woman aged 18-35 years in good health and CMV-seropositive. Sequencing input: PBMCs. The bases are TGTGCCAGCAGTTTCGCTAGGACAGGGGGTACAGATACGCAGTATTTT. This sequence encodes CASSFARTGGTDTQYF.